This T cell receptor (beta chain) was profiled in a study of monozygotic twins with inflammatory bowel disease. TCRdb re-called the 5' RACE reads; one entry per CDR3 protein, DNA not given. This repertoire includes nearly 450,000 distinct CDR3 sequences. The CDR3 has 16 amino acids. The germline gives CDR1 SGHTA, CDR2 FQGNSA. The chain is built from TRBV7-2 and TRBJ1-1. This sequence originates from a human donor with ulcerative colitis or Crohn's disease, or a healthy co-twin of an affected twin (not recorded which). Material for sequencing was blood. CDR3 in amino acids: CASSLSWAQMNTEAFF.